What follows are 31 T cell receptor beta chains derived from one specimen sequenced in a study of CD8 T cells in Susac syndrome. When the RNA was reverse transcribed, random hexamers were used with an input of roughly 0.45 to 1 ug. TCRdb itself ran the immunoSEQ multiplex PCR reads through MiXCR, one entry per CDR3 protein. This sample has 50,000 to 55,000 distinct CDR3 sequences; roughly 94% occur once, and the top ten carry approximately 0.8%. Sequencing input: CD8+ T cells from PBMCs. All receptors come from a human donor with Susac syndrome.

The chain employs TRBV12-3 or TRBV12-4 and TRBJ2-3; D unresolved. Trimming took 3 bases from V and 4 from J, leaving 5 bases between them. The CDR3 is 12 amino acids. CDR3 sequence (DNA): TGTGCCAGCAGTTTTGGAGCAGATACGCAGTATTTT. As protein: CASSFGADTQYF.

The chain employs TRBV2 and TRBJ2-7; tentatively, D is TRBD1 or TRBD2 (5 bases each). The CDR3 sequence is 15 residues long. With 5 bases removed from V and 2 bases from J, the gap between germline ends came to 16 bases. Germline CDR1 and CDR2: SNHLY and FYNNEI. CDR3 nucleotides: TGTGCCAGCAGTCGAGCCGGGACCCTCGCCTACGAGCAGTACTTC. Translating gives CASSRAGTLAYEQYF.

The rearrangement links TRBV5-6 to TRBJ1-3; a possible D gene is TRBD1 (5 bases). Trimming took off 5 bases at V and 8 bases at J, with 11 bases between the two ends. CDR1 is SGHDT and CDR2 is YYEEEE in the germline V gene. The CDR3 extends over 12 amino acids. Here the CDR3 DNA reads TGTGCCAGCAGGGGCACAGGAGACACCATATATTTT. This translates into CASRGTGDTIYF.

J is TRBJ1-2 and V is TRBV14, with D unresolved. This CDR3 contains 13 residues. Deletions cut 0 bases from V and 5 bases from J, with 7 bases between. Germline V lookup: CDR1 SGHDN, CDR2 FVKESK. The CDR3, as DNA: TGTGCCAGCAGCCAAGATGCGGGGTATGGCTACACCTTC. The encoded protein is CASSQDAGYGYTF.

V gene TRBV20-1 combines with J gene TRBJ2-5; TRBD2 agrees at 9 bases. The CDR3 contains 16 residues. V lost 7 bases, J lost 1 base, and 13 bases stayed unmatched. Germline loops: CDR1 DFQATT, CDR2 SNEGSKA (reference sequence). CDR3 protein: CSVKGGGASTQETQYF. In nucleotides, the CDR3 is TGCAGTGTTAAGGGCGGGGGGGCCAGTACCCAAGAGACCCAGTACTTC.

The rearrangement links TRBV15 to TRBJ2-4; 8 nucleotides match TRBD1. Losses at the gene ends were 0 bases for V and 8 bases for J; bases not matched to a gene: 9. The CDR3 is made up of 16 amino acids. Germline-derived CDR1 and CDR2 are LNHNV and YYDKDF (reference sequence). CDR3 amino acids: CATSREATGGLDIQYF. CDR3 coding DNA: TGTGCCACCAGCAGAGAGGCCACAGGGGGACTCGACATTCAGTACTTC.

The chain uses TRBV5-1 and TRBJ2-7; no clear D gene. The V and J ends lost 4 bases and 1 base respectively, with 6 bases between them. The CDR3 runs to 12 residues. Germline V gene lookup returns CDR1 SGHRS and CDR2 YFSETQ. CDR3 coding DNA: TGCGCCAGCAGCCCGGCATCCTACGAGCAGTACTTC. Residues: CASSPASYEQYF.

The chain joins TRBV5-1 to TRBJ2-3; 8 bases line up with TRBD1. Germline V gene sequence: CDR1 SGHRS, CDR2 YFSETQ. The CDR3 totals 14 residues. The V and J ends lost 4 bases and 3 bases, in that order; junction bases with no gene match: 4. The CDR3 DNA is TGCGCCAGCAGCATAAGACAGGGGACAGATACGCAGTATTTT. Protein: CASSIRQGTDTQYF.

The CDR3: CASSQGSGPNGYTF. The CDR3 DNA reads as TGCGCCAGCAGCCAAGGCTCAGGGCCGAATGGCTACACCTTC. The chain uses TRBV4-1 and TRBJ1-2, with D perhaps matching TRBD1 (5 bases). The CDR3 has 14 amino acids. V was pared by 1 base and J by 6 bases, with 12 bases between. Looked up from germline, CDR1 is MGHRA and CDR2 is YSYEKL.

This clonotype occurred once. CDR3 sequence (DNA): TGTGCCAGCAGCTCTGAAGGTCTGGCCCAGTACTTC. Protein product: CASSSEGLAQYF. The rearrangement joins TRBV11-2 to TRBJ2-5; no clear D gene. With 4 bases removed from V and 9 bases from J, the gap between germline ends came to 12 bases. This CDR3 contains 12 residues. Germline CDR1 reads SGHAT; CDR2 reads FQNNGV. The full variable domain, with the rest looked up from reference TRBV11-2 and TRBJ2-5, is EAGVAQSPRYKIIEKRQSVAFWCNPISGHATLYWYQQILGQGPKLLIQFQNNGVVDDSQLPKDRFSAERLKGVDSTLKIQPAKLEDSAVYLCASSSEGLAQYFGPGTRLLVL.

The chain carries TRBV9 and TRBJ2-3; 7 positions match TRBD2. CDR3 length equals 16 residues. Germline V CDR1 and CDR2: SGDLS, YYNGEE. After removal of 0 bases from V and 6 bases from J, the junction contained 10 bases not matched to a gene. The chain's CDR3 is CASSVGPSGLRDTQYF. CDR3 bases: TGTGCCAGCAGCGTAGGTCCTAGCGGTTTAAGGGATACGCAGTATTTT.

The V and J genes are TRBV10-3 and TRBJ2-1; D is ambiguous. Trimming stripped 5 bases from V and 0 bases from J, with 8 bases between. The length of the CDR3 is 14 residues. CDR1 is ENHRY, CDR2 SYGVKD, per germline. CDR3 protein: CAISLAGSYNEQFF. For the CDR3, the DNA is TGTGCCATCAGTCTTGCCGGCTCCTACAATGAGCAGTTCTTC.

V gene TRBV2 combines with J gene TRBJ2-3; TRBD1 might be the D (6 bases). CDR3 length: 13 residues. Trimming left V 6 bases short and J 6 bases short, with 13 bases between. Germline V gene data show CDR1 as SNHLY and CDR2 as FYNNEI. The CDR3 DNA follows: TGTGCCAGCAGGGACAGAAGAACGGATACGCAGTATTTT. Amino acid sequence: CASRDRRTDTQYF.

This clonotype was seen more than once but under ten times. The chain carries TRBV30 and TRBJ1-5, with a possible D match to TRBD1 (5 bases). Germline V gene sequence: CDR1 GTSNPN, CDR2 SVGIG (reference sequence). There are 15 residues in the CDR3. Trimming removed 2 bases from V and 5 bases from J, with 16 bases in between. The CDR3 region has the DNA TGTGCCTGGAGTCGCGGTGGGGGGTCCCATCAGCCCCAGCATTTT. Protein sequence: CAWSRGGGSHQPQHF. Drawing the rest from reference TRBV30 and TRBJ1-5, the complete variable domain is SQTIHQWPATLVQPVGSPLSLECTVEGTSNPNLYWYRQAAGRGLQLLFYSVGIGQISSEVPQNLSASRPQDRQFILSSKKLLLSDSGFYLCAWSRGGGSHQPQHFGDGTRLSIL.

CDR3 sequence: CASSQGGKTQYF. The CDR3 DNA sequence: TGTGCCAGCAGTCAGGGGGGGAAGACCCAGTACTTC. The V gene is TRBV7-9, the J gene TRBJ2-5; D tentatively reads TRBD1 or TRBD2 (7 bases each). The length of the CDR3 is 12 residues. Trimming took 6 bases from V and 6 from J, leaving 11 bases between them. Looked up from germline, CDR1 is SEHNR and CDR2 is FQNEAQ (reference sequence).

The V gene is TRBV29-1, the J gene TRBJ2-4; TRBD1 might be the D (5 bases). The CDR3 extends over 14 amino acids. The germline gives CDR1 SQVTM, CDR2 ANQGSEA. The ends were cut back, 3 bases at V and 6 bases at J, with 15 bases in the middle. CDR3 DNA: TGCAGCGTTGACGCCTCAGGGCAGGGAAACATTCAGTACTTC. Protein: CSVDASGQGNIQYF. Variable domain in full (rest from reference TRBV29-1 and TRBJ2-4): SAVISQKPSRDICQRGTSLTIQCQVDSQVTMMFWYRQQPGQSLTLIATANQGSEATYESGFVIDKFPISRPNLTFSTLTVSNMSPEDSSIYLCSVDASGQGNIQYFGAGTRLSVL.

The chain recombines TRBV18 with TRBJ1-6, with a weak D call TRBD1 (6 bases). Germline V gene lookup returns CDR1 KGHSH and CDR2 LQKENI. CDR3 length: 13 amino acids. Trimming stripped 6 bases from V and 10 bases from J, with 13 bases between. In nucleotides, the CDR3 is TGTGCCAGCTCTCCGGGGGGGGGCTCACCCCTCCACTTT. Protein: CASSPGGGSPLHF.

This clonotype has a single count. The V call is TRBV9, the J call TRBJ1-2, with TRBD1 identical over 7 bases. After removal of 1 base from V and 6 bases from J, the junction contained 3 bases not matched to a gene. This CDR3 comprises 13 residues. The germline V gene has CDR1 SGDLS and CDR2 YYNGEE. CDR3 sequence: CASSVLTGDGYTF. The CDR3 nucleotides are TGTGCCAGCAGCGTACTTACAGGGGATGGCTACACCTTC. The full variable domain, completed using reference TRBV9 and TRBJ1-2, is DSGVTQTPKHLITATGQRVTLRCSPRSGDLSVYWYQQSLDQGLQFLIQYYNGEERAKGNILERFSAQQFPDLHSELNLSSLELGDSALYFCASSVLTGDGYTFGSGTRLTVV.

The chain carries TRBV7-6 and TRBJ1-3; 7 bases line up with TRBD1. Germline V lookup: CDR1 SGHVS, CDR2 FNYEAQ. The CDR3 sequence is 19 residues long. V gave up 5 bases and J gave up 0 bases; unmatched junction bases: 16. The DNA for the CDR3 is TGTGCCAGCAGCCCCCGGGACAGTCTCTGGTCTCTCTCTGGAAACACCATATATTTT. Translating gives CASSPRDSLWSLSGNTIYF.

The rearrangement joins TRBV25-1 to TRBJ1-1; D not resolved. CDR1 MGHDK and CDR2 SYGVNS come from the germline V gene. Trimming cost V 0 bases and J 4 bases, with 6 bases left between them. The CDR3 length is 13 residues. The CDR3 DNA reads TGTGCCAGCAGTGAATATCTAGGCACTGAAGCTTTCTTT. Protein product: CASSEYLGTEAFF.

The V and J genes are TRBV7-9 and TRBJ2-7; TRBD1 is a possible D gene (5 bases). Trimming left V 7 bases short and J 3 bases short, with 16 bases between. The CDR3 length is 14 residues. Per the germline V gene, CDR1 is SEHNR and CDR2 is FQNEAQ (reference sequence). The CDR3 DNA reads as TGTGCCAGCACCCAAGACAGAGCTCTCTACGAGCAGTACTTC. Translating it yields CASTQDRALYEQYF.

The chain employs TRBV27 and TRBJ2-3, with D tentatively TRBD1 (6 bases). The CDR3 length is 15 residues. Between the trimmed V and J ends, which lost 3 bases and 7 bases, there was a span of 17 bases. CDR1 is MNHEY, CDR2 SMNVEV, per germline (reference sequence). This CDR3 is CASSLVPLGGNTQYF. The CDR3, as DNA: TGTGCCAGCAGTTTGGTTCCCCTAGGGGGAAATACGCAGTATTTT.

V and J are TRBV30 and TRBJ1-1, with TRBD1 matching 8 bases. The germline gives CDR1 GTSNPN, CDR2 SVGIG (reference sequence). V lost 7 bases, J lost 1 base, and 5 bases stayed unmatched. The CDR3 contains 13 residues. CDR3 in amino acids: CASTGTGNTEAFF. CDR3 nucleotides: TGTGCCTCGACCGGGACAGGGAACACTGAAGCTTTCTTT.

This clonotype was recorded only once. J is TRBJ1-1 and V is TRBV13; a weak D match, TRBD1 (5 bases). Trimming pared 6 bases from V and 8 bases from J, leaving 13 bases between. The V gene's germline CDR1 is PRHDT and CDR2 FYEKMQ (reference sequence). This CDR3 region has 12 residues. The CDR3, as DNA: TGTGCCAGCAGTACCGGGACCCAGGAAGCTTTCTTT. Translating it yields CASSTGTQEAFF.

The table lists this clonotype with a count of one. The chain combines TRBV5-1 with TRBJ1-5; unclear D gene. Germline CDR1 reads SGHRS; CDR2 reads YFSETQ. V gave up 0 bases and J gave up 2 bases, with 6 bases separating them. CDR3 size: 14 residues. Here the CDR3 DNA reads TGCGCCAGCAGCTTGGAGCCGGGCAATCAGCCCCAGCATTTT. This gives the protein CASSLEPGNQPQHF.

J is TRBJ2-5 and V is TRBV7-9, with 7 bases matching TRBD2. The junction had 8 bases not matched to a gene; V was cut back by 5 bases and J by 5 bases. The CDR3 has 14 amino acids. In germline, CDR1 is SEHNR, CDR2 FQNEAQ (reference sequence). CDR3: CASSPGLDPETQYF. The CDR3, as DNA: TGTGCCAGCAGCCCTGGACTAGACCCCGAGACCCAGTACTTC.

The sample holds a few counts of this clonotype. V gene TRBV29-1 combines with J gene TRBJ1-2; D remains ambiguous. The V end lost 4 bases, the J end lost 4 bases, and 13 bases lay between the germline ends. Germline lookup yields CDR1 SQVTM and CDR2 ANQGSEA. The CDR3 has 13 residues. The DNA for the CDR3 is TGCAGCGTTGGATGGCAGGACTCCTATGGCTACACCTTC. This codes for CSVGWQDSYGYTF.

V gene TRBV18 combines with J gene TRBJ1-5; 10 nucleotides align to TRBD1. Looked up from germline, CDR1 is KGHSH and CDR2 is LQKENI. Losses at the gene ends were 3 bases for V and 4 bases for J; bases not matched to a gene: 6. The CDR3 extends over 16 amino acids. The CDR3 nucleotides are TGTGCCAGCTCACCTTCTGGACAGGGGGAAAATCAGCCCCAGCATTTT. Its translation is CASSPSGQGENQPQHF.

This clonotype was counted a single time. The V gene is TRBV30, the J gene TRBJ2-3, with D perhaps matching TRBD1 (6 bases). The CDR3 runs to 12 residues. V was trimmed by 8 bases and J by 0 bases, leaving 9 bases between them. CDR1 GTSNPN and CDR2 SVGIG come from the germline V gene (reference sequence). CDR3 amino acids: CAEGDSTDTQYF. CDR3 coding DNA: TGTGCCGAGGGGGACAGCACAGATACGCAGTATTTT. The full variable domain, rest sourced from reference TRBV30 and TRBJ2-3, is SQTIHQWPATLVQPVGSPLSLECTVEGTSNPNLYWYRQAAGRGLQLLFYSVGIGQISSEVPQNLSASRPQDRQFILSSKKLLLSDSGFYLCAEGDSTDTQYFGPGTRLTVL.

In DNA form, the CDR3 reads TGTGCCTGGGAGACAGGGGTGAACACTGAAGCTTTCTTT. Protein: CAWETGVNTEAFF. The chain combines TRBV30 with TRBJ1-1, with TRBD1 matching over 8 bases. The junction had 2 bases not matched to a gene; V was cut back by 5 bases and J by 0 bases. The CDR3 is 13 residues long. Germline CDR1 reads GTSNPN; CDR2 reads SVGIG (reference sequence).

The J gene is TRBJ1-5, the V gene TRBV20-1; 9 bases map to TRBD1. There are 16 residues in the CDR3. Per germline, CDR1 DFQATT and CDR2 SNEGSKA (reference sequence). Trimming took 2 bases from V and 6 from J; bases not matched to a gene: 11. The CDR3 DNA follows: TGCAGTGCTAGACGCACCACGGGACAGGGTTCTCAGCCCCAGCATTTT. Encoded protein: CSARRTTGQGSQPQHF.